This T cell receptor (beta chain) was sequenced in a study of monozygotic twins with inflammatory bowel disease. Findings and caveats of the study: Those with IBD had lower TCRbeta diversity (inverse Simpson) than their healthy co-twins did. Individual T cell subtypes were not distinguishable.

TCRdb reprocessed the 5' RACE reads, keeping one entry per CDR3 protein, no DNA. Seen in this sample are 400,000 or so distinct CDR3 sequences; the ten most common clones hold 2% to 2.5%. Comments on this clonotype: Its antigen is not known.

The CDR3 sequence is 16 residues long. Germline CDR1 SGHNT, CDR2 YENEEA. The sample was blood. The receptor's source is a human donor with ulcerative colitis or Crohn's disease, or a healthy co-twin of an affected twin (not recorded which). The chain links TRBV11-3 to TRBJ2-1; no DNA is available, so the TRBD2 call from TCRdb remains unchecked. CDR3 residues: CASSPRLGTNANEQFF.